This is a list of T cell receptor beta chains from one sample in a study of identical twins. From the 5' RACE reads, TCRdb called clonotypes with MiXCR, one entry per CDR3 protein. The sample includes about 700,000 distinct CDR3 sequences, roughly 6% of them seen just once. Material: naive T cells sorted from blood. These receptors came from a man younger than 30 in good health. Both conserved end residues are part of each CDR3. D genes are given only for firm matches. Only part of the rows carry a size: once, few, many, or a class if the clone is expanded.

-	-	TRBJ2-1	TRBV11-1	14	TGTGCCAGCAGCGCTGGGGGCTTAACGCGGGAGCAGTTCTTC	CASSAGGLTREQFF
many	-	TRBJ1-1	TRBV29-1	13	TGCAGCGTTATGATTGGGGGGAGCACTGAAGCTTTCTTT	CSVMIGGSTEAFF
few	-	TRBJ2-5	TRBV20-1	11	TGCAGTGCCAGATTCCGGGAGACCCAGTACTTC	CSARFRETQYF
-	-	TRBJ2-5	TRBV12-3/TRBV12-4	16	TGTGCCAGCGGGCTAGTTCTCGGGGGTCCGGGGGAGACCCAGTACTTC	CASGLVLGGPGETQYF
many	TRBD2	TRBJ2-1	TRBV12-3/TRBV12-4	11	TGTGCCAGCAGTGTCGGGACTAGTAGGATCTTC	CASSVGTSRIF
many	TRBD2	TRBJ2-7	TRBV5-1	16	TGCGCCAGCAGCTTGGGACCCACTAGCGTCGTCTACGAGCAGTACTTC	CASSLGPTSVVYEQYF
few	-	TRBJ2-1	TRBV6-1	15	TGTGCCAGCAGTGAAATGTCAGGGTTGTACAATGAGCAGTTCTTC	CASSEMSGLYNEQFF
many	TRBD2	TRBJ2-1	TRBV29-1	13	TGCAGCGTTAGCGGGAGGGCCTACAATGAGCAGTTCTTC	CSVSGRAYNEQFF
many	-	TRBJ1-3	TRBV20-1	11	TGCAGTGGAGCGGCAGGAAAATCCATATATTTT	CSGAAGKSIYF
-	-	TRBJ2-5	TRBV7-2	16	TGTGCCAGCAGCTTCCGAGACAGGTCGGGTCCAGAGACCCAGTACTTC	CASSFRDRSGPETQYF
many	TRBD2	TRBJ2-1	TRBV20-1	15	TGCAGTGCTTACCGAACACTAGCGCGCAACAATGAGCAGTTCTTC	CSAYRTLARNNEQFF
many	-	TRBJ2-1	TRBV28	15	TGTGCCAGCGCCCTGGACGGAAACTCCTACAATGAGCAGTTCTTC	CASALDGNSYNEQFF
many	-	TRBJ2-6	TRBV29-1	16	TGCAGCGTTTCCGACTCGGACGAGTCTGGGGCCAACGTCCTGACTTTC	CSVSDSDESGANVLTF
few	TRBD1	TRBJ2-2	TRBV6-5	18	TGTGCCAGCAGTTCCCAACCGACAGGGTATGGATCGGCCGGGGAGCTGTTTTTT	CASSSQPTGYGSAGELFF
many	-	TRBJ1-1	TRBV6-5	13	TGTGCCAGCAGTTACTTAAGGACAAGTGAAGCTTTCTTT	CASSYLRTSEAFF
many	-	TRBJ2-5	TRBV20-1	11	TGCAGTGCTAAGAGGGGAGAGACCCAGTACTTC	CSAKRGETQYF
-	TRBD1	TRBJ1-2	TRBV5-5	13	TGTGCCAGCAGCTCGATACAGGGGGACGGCTACACCTTC	CASSSIQGDGYTF
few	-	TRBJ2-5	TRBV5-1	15	TGCGCCAGCAGCCGTGGGACTCAGGGACGGGAGACCCAGTACTTC	CASSRGTQGRETQYF
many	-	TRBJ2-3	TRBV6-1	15	TGTGCCAGCAGTACCCGGAAGATAAGGTCAGATACGCAGTATTTT	CASSTRKIRSDTQYF
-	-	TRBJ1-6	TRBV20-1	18	TGCAGTGCTAGGCATTCCGGCCCATCGAAGCCCTATAATTCACCCCTCCACTTT	CSARHSGPSKPYNSPLHF
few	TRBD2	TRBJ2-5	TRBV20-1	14	TGCAGTGCTATAGCGGGAGGGCCCTGGGAGACCCAGTACTTC	CSAIAGGPWETQYF
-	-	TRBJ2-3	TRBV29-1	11	TGCAGCGTCGCATACACAGATACGCAGTATTTT	CSVAYTDTQYF
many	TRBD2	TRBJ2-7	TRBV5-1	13	TGCGCCAGCAGCCTAGGGAGGGGATGGGAGCAGTACTTC	CASSLGRGWEQYF
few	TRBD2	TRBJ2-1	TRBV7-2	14	TGTGCCAGCCAGGGAGGGAGCTCCTACAATGAGCAGTTCTTC	CASQGGSSYNEQFF
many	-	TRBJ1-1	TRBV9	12	TGTGCCAGCAGCGCCCAAGACACTGAAGCTTTCTTT	CASSAQDTEAFF
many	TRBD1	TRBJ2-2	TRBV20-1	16	TGCAGTGCTAGAGATCTCGCAGGGGGAAACACCGGGGAGCTGTTTTTT	CSARDLAGGNTGELFF
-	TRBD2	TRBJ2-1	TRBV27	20	TGTGCCAGCAGTTTATTGGGGCTAGCGGGAGGGCCTACGTCGTACAATGAGCAGTTCTTC	CASSLLGLAGGPTSYNEQFF
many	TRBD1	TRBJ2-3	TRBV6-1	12	TGTGCCAGCAGGTGGACAGGGGATACGCAGTATTTT	CASRWTGDTQYF
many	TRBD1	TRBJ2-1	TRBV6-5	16	TGTGCCAGCAGTAACCGGGGGGACAGGGGTCGAAATGAGCAGTTCTTC	CASSNRGDRGRNEQFF
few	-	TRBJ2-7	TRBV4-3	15	TGCGCCAGCAGCCAGATGAGCGGAGTATCCTACGAGCAGTACTTC	CASSQMSGVSYEQYF
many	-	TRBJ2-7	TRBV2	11	TGTGCCAGCACCCTGGCCTACGAGCAGTACTTC	CASTLAYEQYF
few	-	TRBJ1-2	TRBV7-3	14	TGTGCCAGCAGCTTAACGCCGGGTCCCTATGGCTACACCTTC	CASSLTPGPYGYTF
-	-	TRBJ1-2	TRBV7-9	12	TGTGCCAGCGGAGCCCGTTCCTATGGCTACACCTTC	CASGARSYGYTF
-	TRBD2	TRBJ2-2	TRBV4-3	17	TGCGCCAGCAGCGACTCAATCAGCGGGACGAACACCGGGGAGCTGTTTTTT	CASSDSISGTNTGELFF
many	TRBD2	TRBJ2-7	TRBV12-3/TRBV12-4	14	TGTGCCAGCAGTCTAACTAGCGGCTACTACGAGCAGTACTTC	CASSLTSGYYEQYF
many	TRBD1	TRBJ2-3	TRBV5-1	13	TGCGCCAGCGTACGGGACAGGGGAGATACGCAGTATTTT	CASVRDRGDTQYF
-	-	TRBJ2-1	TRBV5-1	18	TGCGCCAGCAGCAGGAGGGGTAGCGAATGGAGCTCCTACAATGAGCAGTTCTTC	CASSRRGSEWSSYNEQFF
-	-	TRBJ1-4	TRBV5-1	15	TGCGCCAGCAGCGACCAATCGGGACACATAGGAAAACTGTTTTTT	CASSDQSGHIGKLFF
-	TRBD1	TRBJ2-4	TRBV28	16	TGTGCCAGCAGTCCTTGGACAGGCGGCTCCAAAAACATTCAGTACTTC	CASSPWTGGSKNIQYF
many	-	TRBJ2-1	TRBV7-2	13	TGTGCCAGCAGCTGGTCACGACGGCCTGAGCAGTTCTTC	CASSWSRRPEQFF
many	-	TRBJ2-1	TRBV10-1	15	TGCGCCAGCAGTGAAGTCCTAAGCTCCTACAATGAGCAGTTCTTC	CASSEVLSSYNEQFF
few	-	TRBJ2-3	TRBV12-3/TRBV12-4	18	TGTGCCAGCACGAGCGGACGCCCTGGGAGCGGCTATACGGATACGCAGTATTTT	CASTSGRPGSGYTDTQYF
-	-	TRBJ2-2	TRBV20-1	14	TGCAGTGCTAGAACAGGCCGCGCTGCCGGGGAGCTGTTTTTT	CSARTGRAAGELFF
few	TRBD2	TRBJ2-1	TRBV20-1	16	TGCAGTGCTGGACTAGCGGGAGAAAGATCCTACAATGAGCAGTTCTTC	CSAGLAGERSYNEQFF
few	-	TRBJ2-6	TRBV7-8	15	TGTGCCAGCAGCCCGGGAGTGGCTGGGGCCAACGTCCTGACTTTC	CASSPGVAGANVLTF
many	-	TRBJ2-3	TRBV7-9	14	TGTGCCAGCAGCCTAGGGATAACGCGGGATACGCAGTATTTT	CASSLGITRDTQYF
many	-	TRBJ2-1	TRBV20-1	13	TGCAGTGCTAGAGATGCCCCCTACAATGAGCAGTTCTTC	CSARDAPYNEQFF
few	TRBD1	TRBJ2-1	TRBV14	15	TGTGCCAGTAAAAGGACAGGGGGGTCCTACAATGAGCAGTTCTTC	CASKRTGGSYNEQFF
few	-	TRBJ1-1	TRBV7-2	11	TGTGCCAGCAGTGCAGCTTCTGAAGCTTTCTTT	CASSAASEAFF
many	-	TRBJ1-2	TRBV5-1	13	TGCGCCAGCAGCCTGGTCCGGGACTATGGCTACACCTTC	CASSLVRDYGYTF
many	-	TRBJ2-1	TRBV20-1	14	TGCAGTGCTTCTCGACAGGCGCATTACAATGAGCAGTTCTTC	CSASRQAHYNEQFF
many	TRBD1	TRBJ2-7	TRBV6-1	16	TGTGCCAGCAGCCGTTCAGTAGGGGGCACCTCCTACGAGCAGTACTTC	CASSRSVGGTSYEQYF
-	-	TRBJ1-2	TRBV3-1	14	TGTGCCAGCAGCCCCGCGGGGACCCTATATGGCTACACCTTC	CASSPAGTLYGYTF
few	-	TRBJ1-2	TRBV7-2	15	TGTGCCAGCAGAAAAGGGGAGGGGACAAAAGGGGACTACACCTTC	CASRKGEGTKGDYTF
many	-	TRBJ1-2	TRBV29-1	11	TGCAGCGTTGAGCGGGGTGGCGGCTACACCTTC	CSVERGGGYTF